The source of this T cell receptor beta chain is a study of cytomegalovirus exposure and HLA in healthy donors. The study, taken as a whole, reports: A later analysis found TCR association rates differed by HLA locus, highest for DRB1 and lowest for HLA-C.

Germline V CDR1 and CDR2: ENHRY, SYGVKD. The CDR3 runs 16 residues. Trimming at V came to 6 bases and at J to 2 bases, leaving 2 bases not matched to a gene. The study ran its PCR with 60 Vbeta and 13 Jbeta primers. Only in-frame clones appear in the TCRdb table, and some are missing; sequencing was by immunoSEQ multiplex PCR. The sample carries 110,000 to 150,000 clones, more than 7.5% recorded once. This clone was observed a few times. Its target is unknown. The source material was PBMCs. The chain combines TRBV10-3 with TRBJ2-1; 15 bases agree with TRBD2. The receptor was isolated from a man in his fifties or sixties in good health and CMV-seronegative. CDR3 amino acids: CAIRGLAGGTYNEQFF. In nucleotides, the CDR3 is TGTGCCATCAGGGGACTAGCGGGAGGTACCTACAATGAGCAGTTCTTC.